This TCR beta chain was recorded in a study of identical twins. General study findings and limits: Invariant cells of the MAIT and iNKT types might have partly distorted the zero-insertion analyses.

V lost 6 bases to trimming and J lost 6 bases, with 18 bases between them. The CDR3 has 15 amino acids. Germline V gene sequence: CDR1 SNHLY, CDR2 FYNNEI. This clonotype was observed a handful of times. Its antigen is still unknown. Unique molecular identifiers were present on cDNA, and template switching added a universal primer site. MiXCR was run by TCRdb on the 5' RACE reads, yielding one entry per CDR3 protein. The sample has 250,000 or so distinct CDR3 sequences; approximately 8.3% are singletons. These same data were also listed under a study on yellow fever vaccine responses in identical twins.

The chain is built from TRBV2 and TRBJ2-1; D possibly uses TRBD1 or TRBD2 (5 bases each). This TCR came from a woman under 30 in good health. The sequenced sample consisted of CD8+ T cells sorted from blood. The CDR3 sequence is CASSVPISGGNEQFF. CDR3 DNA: TGTGCCAGCAGCGTCCCCATATCTGGGGGCAATGAGCAGTTCTTC.